The 31 T cell receptor beta chains below were found in one sample sequenced in a study of T cells in women clearing cervical HPV infection. Data came from immunoSEQ multiplex PCR; TCRdb stores just in-frame clones and leaves some out. This sample carries about 36,000 clones, with around 1.7% going to the ten biggest clones. Source material: blood buffy coat. The origin of the receptors is a woman between 18 and 69 years old with a cervical HPV16 infection that either progressed to CIN3+ or cleared (not recorded which).

Concerning this clone itself: The CDR3 is cut off 3 residues early in the read; its end comes from the germline J gene. J is TRBJ2-3 and V is TRBV10-3, with TRBD1 matching over 9 bases. The germline CDR1 and CDR2 sequences are ENHRY and SYGVKD. Germline trimming cut 6 bases from V and 4 bases from J; bases unmatched to any gene: 8. The CDR3 spans 15 residues. CDR3 amino acids: CAIRTTGGSADTQYF. The CDR3 DNA, read in part, is TGTGCCATCAGGACGACAGGGGGTAGCGCAGATACG.

On this clone itself: The CDR3 goes on 3 residues after the read ends, and that part is filled in from the germline J gene. The chain is built from TRBV7-6 and TRBJ1-4; 7 nucleotides align to TRBD1. V lost 5 bases and J lost 3; bases outside the gene matches: 6. Germline CDR1 reads SGHVS; CDR2 reads FNYEAQ. The CDR3 length is 15 residues. Partial CDR3 DNA: TGTGCCAGCAGCCCACAGGGGCCACCTAATGAAAAA. This encodes CASSPQGPPNEK. The full CDR3 sequence reads CASSPQGPPNEKLFF.

On this clone itself: The read ends 3 residues before the CDR3 terminus; that terminus is restored from the germline J gene. The rearrangement uses TRBV10-1 and TRBJ1-4, with D unresolved. The CDR3 has 15 residues. Germline V gives CDR1 WNHNN, CDR2 SYGVQD (reference sequence). The CDR3 protein is CASSVGPNANSPLFF. The covered CDR3 bases are TGCGCCAGCAGTGTAGGGCCGAACGCTAATTCACCA.

Turning to this clone: The observed sequence ends 3 residues before the CDR3 terminus, with the missing tail filled in from the germline J gene. The chain uses TRBV5-6 and TRBJ2-7; 9 nucleotides match TRBD2. J gave up 3 bases and V 5 bases, and 9 bases lay outside the gene matches. Per the germline V gene, CDR1 is SGHDT and CDR2 is YYEEEE. The CDR3 consists of 15 residues. The sequenced CDR3 bases are TGTGCCAGCAGTCCCGGGACTAGCACCCGCTACGAG. Its protein is CASSPGTSTRYE. In full, the CDR3 is CASSPGTSTRYEQYF.

Partial CDR3 DNA: TGTGCCAGCAGTGAGGCACGGGGTAGCTATGGC. Its protein product is CASSEARGSYG. The complete CDR3 sequence is CASSEARGSYGYTF. The gene calls are TRBV6-1 and TRBJ1-2, with D uncertain. The read terminates 3 residues ahead of where the CDR3 ends, so the germline J gene completes it. The ends were cut back, 3 bases at V and 4 bases at J, with 12 bases in the middle. The CDR3 runs to 14 residues. In germline, CDR1 is MNHNS, CDR2 SASEGT.

As to this clone: The read finishes 3 residues shy of the CDR3 end, and the germline J gene is used to complete it. The rearrangement joins TRBV5-1 to TRBJ2-2; 7 positions agree with TRBD2. Germline V gene data show CDR1 as SGHRS and CDR2 as YFSETQ. The J segment lost 0 bases and the V segment lost 5 bases, leaving 4 bases of the junction unmatched. This CDR3 has 15 residues. The CDR3 protein is CASSSSGPNTGELFF. The sequenced CDR3 bases are TGCGCCAGCAGTAGTAGCGGGCCGAACACCGGGGAG.

As for this clone: The CDR3 end falls 3 residues outside the read, so it is completed with the germline J gene. The chain links TRBV19 to TRBJ1-1; no firm D call. V lost 4 bases to trimming and J lost 1 base, with 7 bases between them. The germline CDR1 and CDR2 sequences are LNHDA and SQIVND (reference sequence). The CDR3 is 13 residues long. The CDR3 bases that were read are TGTGCCAGTAGTAAAGCAAGGAACACTGAA. It specifies CASSKARNTE. The CDR3 reads in full as CASSKARNTEAFF.

As concerns this clone: The read terminates 3 residues ahead of where the CDR3 ends, so the germline J gene completes it. This chain links TRBV28 with TRBJ2-7; TRBD1 might be the D (6 bases). The germline CDR1 and CDR2 sequences are MDHEN and SYDVKM. The CDR3 length is 13 residues. V was shortened by 4 bases and J by 4 bases, with 11 bases between the two germline ends. The CDR3: CASSYREFYEQYF. Partial CDR3 DNA: TGTGCCAGCAGTTACAGGGAATTTTACGAG.

A note on this clone: The CDR3 end lies 3 residues beyond the end of the read and is filled in from the germline J gene. V usage is TRBV19 and J usage is TRBJ1-2; D call uncertain. CDR1 and CDR2 (germline): LNHDA, SQIVND (reference sequence). CDR3 length: 16 residues. The sequenced part of the CDR3 DNA is TGTGCCAGTACCAAAACGGGCAGAACTAGCACAGATACC. It encodes CASTKTGRTSTDT. The entire CDR3 protein reads CASTKTGRTSTDTYTF.

Turning to this clone: The sequenced fragment ends 3 residues before the CDR3 boundary, so the rest is inferred from the germline J gene. This rearrangement joins TRBV7-9 to TRBJ1-6; TRBD1 might be the D (6 bases). V dropped 1 base and J dropped 6 bases, with 7 bases sitting between them. CDR3 length equals 14 residues. CDR1 and CDR2 from the germline V gene are SEHNR and FQNEAQ (reference sequence). CDR3 protein: CASSLGGPNSPLHF. The sequenced CDR3 bases are TGTGCCAGCAGCTTAGGGGGGCCTAATTCACCC.

Points on this clone: From the germline J gene comes the end of the CDR3, since the read stops 3 residues before it. The chain recombines TRBV5-1 with TRBJ1-4; 8 bases match TRBD1. Germline V gene sequence: CDR1 SGHRS, CDR2 YFSETQ. The V gene end was trimmed by 1 base and the J gene end by 7 bases; junction bases not matched to a gene: 18. The CDR3 loop spans 19 amino acids. The covered CDR3 bases are TGCGCCAGCAGCTTGACCCAGACAGGGGTAGGTGGCTTCAGTGAAAAA. Amino acids: CASSLTQTGVGGFSEK. The complete CDR3 protein is CASSLTQTGVGGFSEKLFF. Full variable domain (outside the CDR3, taken from reference TRBV5-1 and TRBJ1-4): KAGVTQTPRYLIKTRGQQVTLSCSPISGHRSVSWYQQTPGQGLQFLFEYFSETQRNKGNFPGRFSGRQFSNSRSEMNVSTLELGDSALYLCASSLTQTGVGGFSEKLFFGSGTQLSVL.

CDR3 DNA, as far as it was read: TGTGCCAGTAGTACCACTCCTCCCGGGGTGGATGAAAAA. This sequence encodes CASSTTPPGVDEK. The full CDR3 is CASSTTPPGVDEKLFF. The gene calls are TRBV19 and TRBJ1-4; no firm D call. The CDR3 is cut off 3 residues early in the read; its end comes from the germline J gene. Germline lookup yields CDR1 LNHDA and CDR2 SQIVND (reference sequence). The CDR3 runs 16 residues. The germline V and J ends were trimmed by 4 bases and 6 bases, with 18 bases remaining between them.

A word on this clone: Read data end 3 residues before the CDR3 end; the end is taken from the germline J gene. The chain is built from TRBV19 and TRBJ2-4; 9 nucleotides align to TRBD1. The CDR3 runs 13 residues. CDR1 is LNHDA and CDR2 is SQIVND in the germline V gene (reference sequence). The sequenced part of the CDR3 DNA is TGTGCCAGTACCTCGGCCGGGACAGGGCCT. Its translation is CASTSAGTGP. The complete CDR3 reads CASTSAGTGPQYF. Full variable domain (outside the CDR3, taken from reference TRBV19 and TRBJ2-4): DGGITQSPKYLFRKEGQNVTLSCEQNLNHDAMYWYRQDPGQGLRLIYYSQIVNDFQKGDIAEGYSVSREKKESFPLTVTSAQKNPTAFYLCASTSAGTGPQYFGAGTRLSVL.

Note on this clone: The read halts 3 residues ahead of the CDR3 end, with the missing end drawn from the germline J gene. The V gene is TRBV28, the J gene TRBJ1-3; D remains unclear. Trimming took off 6 bases at V and 0 bases at J, with 15 bases between the two ends. The germline V gene encodes CDR1 MDHEN and CDR2 SYDVKM. The CDR3 runs 16 residues. The covered CDR3 bases are TGTGCCAGCAGGGATTGGCAGGCAAACTCTGGAAACACC. Translated: CASRDWQANSGNT. The whole CDR3 region reads CASRDWQANSGNTIYF.

Note on this clone: The read ends 3 residues early relative to the CDR3; the germline J gene fills the gap. This chain uses TRBV24-1 with TRBJ2-5; D may be TRBD1 (6 bases). Deletions cut 4 bases from V and 3 bases from J, with 14 bases between. From germline, CDR1 is KGHDR and CDR2 SFDVKD. CDR3 length: 15 amino acids. The CDR3 here is CATSEPGQGKETQYF. CDR3 DNA (partial): TGTGCCACCAGTGAACCGGGACAAGGAAAAGAGACC.

To note about this clone: From the germline J gene comes the end of the CDR3, since the read stops 3 residues before it. The gene calls are TRBV30 and TRBJ1-1; a weak D match, TRBD1 (6 bases). Germline CDR1 and CDR2: GTSNPN and SVGIG (reference sequence). The CDR3 runs 15 residues. The ends were cut back, 4 bases at V and 6 bases at J, with 21 bases in the middle. CDR3 DNA (partial): TGTGCCTGGACGGGGTCACAGGGTATTTTGGCTGAA. Residues: CAWTGSQGILAE. The entire CDR3 sequence reads CAWTGSQGILAEAFF.

In regard to this clone: The CDR3 goes on 3 residues after the read ends, and that part is filled in from the germline J gene. The V call is TRBV4-2, the J call TRBJ2-3; the match to TRBD2 covers 13 bases. The germline V gene encodes CDR1 LGHNA and CDR2 YNFKEQ. The CDR3 is 16 amino acids. V lost 1 base, J lost 6 bases, and 4 bases stayed unmatched. The DNA read from the CDR3 is TGTGCCAGCAGCCAAGTCGAGGGACTAGCGGGGGATACG. This sequence encodes CASSQVEGLAGDT. The whole CDR3 protein reads CASSQVEGLAGDTQYF.

On this clone: With the read ending 3 residues before the CDR3 end, the germline J gene is used to fill in that end. The chain uses TRBV2 and TRBJ1-2; unclear D gene. In germline, CDR1 is SNHLY, CDR2 FYNNEI. This CDR3 contains 15 residues. The sequenced part of the CDR3 DNA is TGTGCCAGCAGTGATTCTCTATCCCCCCTAAGCGGC. Its protein is CASSDSLSPLSG. The complete CDR3 reads CASSDSLSPLSGYTF.

For this clone: The read terminates 3 residues before the CDR3 end, so the remaining end is supplied by the germline J gene. The chain couples TRBV5-1 to TRBJ1-4, with D tentatively TRBD1 (5 bases). This CDR3 comprises 16 residues. Germline CDR1 reads SGHRS; CDR2 reads YFSETQ. Partial CDR3 DNA: TGCGCCAGCAGCTTGAGAGTGGAGGTTGGGGCCAACGTA. Amino acids: CASSLRVEVGANV. The full CDR3 sequence reads CASSLRVEVGANVLFF. Combining the CDR3 with reference TRBV5-1 and TRBJ1-4 gives the whole variable domain KAGVTQTPRYLIKTRGQQVTLSCSPISGHRSVSWYQQTPGQGLQFLFEYFSETQRNKGNFPGRFSGRQFSNSRSEMNVSTLELGDSALYLCASSLRVEVGANVLFFGSGTQLSVL.

On this clone itself: With the read ending 3 residues before the CDR3 end, the germline J gene is used to fill in that end. The rearrangement joins TRBV5-6 to TRBJ2-5; TRBD2 agrees at 7 bases. Per germline, CDR1 SGHDT and CDR2 YYEEEE. The CDR3 totals 13 residues. CDR3 DNA, as far as it was read: TGTGCCAGCAGCTTTGTGGGAGGGGATACC. Its protein is CASSFVGGDT. The entire CDR3 reads CASSFVGGDTQYF.

With respect to this clone: The read ends 3 residues early relative to the CDR3; the germline J gene fills the gap. J is TRBJ1-5 and V is TRBV7-6; 8 nucleotides line up with TRBD1. There are 14 residues in the CDR3. Germline loops: CDR1 SGHVS, CDR2 FNYEAQ. Losses at the gene ends were 5 bases for V and 4 bases for J; bases not matched to a gene: 4. Here the CDR3 reads CASSVTGGNQPQHF. CDR3 bases read: TGTGCCAGCAGCGTCACAGGGGGTAATCAGCCC.

Regarding this clone: One end of the junction fails to match germline, which may point to a read error. The CDR3 is cut off 3 residues early in the read; its end comes from the germline J gene. The chain recombines TRBV6-1 with TRBJ2-7; D not certain. The CDR3 loop spans 12 amino acids. Germline-derived CDR1 and CDR2 are MNHNS and SASEGT. CDR3 loop: CAGSDTAYEQYF. Partial CDR3 DNA: TGTGCCGGCAGTGACACAGCCTACGAG.

Worth noting for this clone: The sequenced fragment ends 3 residues before the CDR3 boundary, so the rest is inferred from the germline J gene. The chain uses TRBV20-1 and TRBJ1-2; D is possibly TRBD1 (5 bases). Germline loops: CDR1 DFQATT, CDR2 SNEGSKA (reference sequence). The CDR3 is 12 amino acids. V shed 3 bases and J shed 5 bases, with 10 bases lying between them. This chain's CDR3 is CSARRGIYGYTF. CDR3 bases read: TGCAGTGCTAGGCGGGGGATTTATGGC.

Notes on this clone: The sequence runs out 3 residues before the end of the CDR3; the remainder is reconstructed from the germline J gene. The chain couples TRBV20-1 to TRBJ1-6; D possibly corresponds to TRBD1 (6 bases). With 3 bases removed from V and 7 bases from J, the gap between germline ends came to 13 bases. CDR1 is DFQATT, CDR2 SNEGSKA, per germline (reference sequence). This CDR3 has 14 amino acids. CDR3 sequence reads: CSASLGAGNSPLHF. The CDR3 DNA, read in part, is TGCAGTGCTAGTTTGGGGGCAGGGAATTCACCC.

On this clone: The read comes to an end 3 residues before the CDR3 does, leaving the germline J gene to fill in the end. The chain combines TRBV18 with TRBJ1-2; 8 bases map to TRBD1. There are 15 residues in the CDR3. Looked up from germline, CDR1 is KGHSH and CDR2 is LQKENI. CDR3 sequence reads: CASSPTGGSRSDYTF. Incomplete CDR3 DNA: TGTGCCAGCTCACCCACAGGGGGTTCTCGTTCCGAC.

As for this clone: The missing CDR3 end, 3 residues past where the read stops, is filled in from the germline J gene. The chain couples TRBV3-1 (or the pseudogene TRBV3-2) to TRBJ2-6; D gene unclear. V dropped 4 bases and J dropped 2 bases, with 3 bases sitting between them. Germline CDR1 reads LGHDT; CDR2 reads YNNKEL (reference sequence). The CDR3 sequence is 13 residues long. CDR3 DNA (partial): TGTGCCAGCAGCCTAGCTGGGGCCAACGTC. The encoded protein is CASSLAGANV. The full CDR3 protein is CASSLAGANVLTF.

To note about this clone: The missing CDR3 end, 3 residues past where the read stops, is filled in from the germline J gene. The rearrangement uses TRBV7-2 and TRBJ2-6, with D hard to call. Germline CDR1 reads SGHTA; CDR2 reads FQGNSA. Deletions cut 5 bases from V and 4 bases from J, with 6 bases between. CDR3 length equals 13 residues. The CDR3 bases that were read are TGTGCCAGCAGCCCCCGGGGGGCCAACGTC. It encodes CASSPRGANV. The entire CDR3 reads CASSPRGANVLTF.

The CDR3 reads CSARGTSGGLQETQYF. The sequenced CDR3 bases are TGCAGTGCTAGAGGGACTAGCGGGGGCTTGCAAGAGACC. The chain combines TRBV20-1 with TRBJ2-5, with 13 bases that match TRBD2. Read sequence stops 3 residues before the CDR3 end, and the germline J gene provides the missing end. There are 16 residues in the CDR3. CDR1 DFQATT and CDR2 SNEGSKA come from the germline V gene (reference sequence). The V and J ends lost 1 base and 2 bases, in that order; junction bases with no gene match: 4.

On this clone itself: The read comes to an end 3 residues before the CDR3 does, leaving the germline J gene to fill in the end. The chain joins TRBV18 to TRBJ1-2; TRBD1 might be the D (5 bases). The CDR3 covers 15 residues. Germline V gives CDR1 KGHSH, CDR2 LQKENI. CDR3 loop: CASSPQGTSSYDYTF. Incomplete CDR3 DNA: TGTGCCAGCTCCCCTCAGGGAACCTCCTCCTACGAC.

With respect to this clone: From the germline J gene comes the end of the CDR3, since the read stops 3 residues before it. The chain carries TRBV19 and TRBJ1-2, with TRBD1 matching 10 bases. In germline, CDR1 is LNHDA, CDR2 SQIVND (reference sequence). CDR3 size: 15 residues. The CDR3: CASSVTGQGTSDYTF. The DNA read from the CDR3 is TGTGCCAGTAGTGTAACGGGACAGGGGACTAGTGAC. Together with reference TRBV19 and TRBJ1-2, the CDR3 gives the full variable domain: DGGITQSPKYLFRKEGQNVTLSCEQNLNHDAMYWYRQDPGQGLRLIYYSQIVNDFQKGDIAEGYSVSREKKESFPLTVTSAQKNPTAFYLCASSVTGQGTSDYTFGSGTRLTVV.

The CDR3 protein is CSASATPEQGPEQFF. The CDR3 DNA, read in part, is TGCAGTGCTAGTGCGACACCGGAACAGGGACCTGAG. This chain joins TRBV20-1 and TRBJ2-1, with D perhaps TRBD1 (6 bases). The CDR3 end falls 3 residues outside the read, so it is completed with the germline J gene. This CDR3 contains 15 residues. Trimming cost V 3 bases and J 9 bases, with 21 bases left between them. CDR1 is DFQATT and CDR2 is SNEGSKA in the germline V gene (reference sequence).